The next 24 T cell receptor beta chains were all read from a single sample in a study of shared clonotypes between healthy human individuals. Method: immunoSEQ multiplex PCR; TCRdb's copy keeps in-frame clones and lacks some. Of millions of clones in the sample, just under 95% were seen once. Terminally differentiated effector memory CD45RA+ cells were excluded from the naive CD8 cells, which were CD45RO-negative and positively selected for CCR7. Specimen: naive CD8+ T cells sorted from blood. The receptor source for this set is a man aged 18 to 29 in good health.

This chain connects TRBV10-2 to TRBJ1-5; D unresolved. The length of the CDR3 is 14 residues. Germline values: CDR1 WSHSY, CDR2 SAAADI. V was cut by 3 bases and J by 0 bases, with 6 bases left in between. The DNA of the CDR3 is TGCGCCAGCAGTGATTGGTATAGCAATCAGCCCCAGCATTTT. It codes for CASSDWYSNQPQHF.

The chain employs TRBV9 and TRBJ2-2; TRBD2 is a possible D gene (5 bases). Germline CDR1 reads SGDLS; CDR2 reads YYNGEE. Trimming left V 0 bases short and J 4 bases short, with 16 bases between. The CDR3 totals 17 residues. CDR3 sequence reads: CASSVAIEAEVTGELFF. The CDR3 DNA follows: TGTGCCAGCAGCGTAGCTATAGAAGCGGAAGTCACCGGGGAGCTGTTTTTT. Based on the CDR3 plus reference TRBV9 and TRBJ2-2, the full variable domain is DSGVTQTPKHLITATGQRVTLRCSPRSGDLSVYWYQQSLDQGLQFLIQYYNGEERAKGNILERFSAQQFPDLHSELNLSSLELGDSALYFCASSVAIEAEVTGELFFGEGSRLTVL.

The chain recombines TRBV27 with TRBJ2-5; TRBD1 agrees at 10 bases. With 6 bases clipped from V and 2 bases from J, the junction kept 9 bases outside the gene matches. This CDR3 region has 16 residues. Germline loops: CDR1 MNHEY, CDR2 SMNVEV (reference sequence). The CDR3 sequence is CASRAQDRGPQETQYF. The CDR3 DNA follows: TGTGCCAGCAGGGCCCAAGACAGGGGGCCTCAAGAGACCCAGTACTTC.

V gene TRBV7-6 combines with J gene TRBJ1-2; 7 nucleotides agree with TRBD1. Germline V CDR1 and CDR2: SGHVS, FNYEAQ. This CDR3 has 14 amino acids. V shed 5 bases and J 7 bases; nucleotides not matched to a gene: 10. CDR3 nucleotides: TGTGCCAGCAGCGAAGGGGGCCTACGGGGTGGCTACACCTTC. Protein sequence: CASSEGGLRGGYTF.

The chain has TRBV4-3 and TRBJ2-2, with 9 bases lining up with TRBD1. V shed 3 bases and J 5 bases; nucleotides not matched to a gene: 10. The CDR3 consists of 17 residues. Germline CDR1 and CDR2: LGHNA and YSLEER. CDR3 nucleotides: TGCGCCAGCAGCCACCACCCGGGACAGGGATATACCGGGGAGCTGTTTTTT. This translates into CASSHHPGQGYTGELFF.

The gene calls are TRBV5-1 and TRBJ1-1; D remains unclear. CDR3 length: 15 residues. Germline CDR1 SGHRS, CDR2 YFSETQ. The V gene lost 4 bases and the J gene lost 0 bases, with 13 bases spanning the gap. CDR3 sequence reads: CASSVDAAMNTEAFF. CDR3 nucleotide sequence: TGCGCCAGCAGCGTAGACGCTGCAATGAACACTGAAGCTTTCTTT.

Note on this clone: Other DNA sequences from this sample encode an identical CDR3 as well. This chain joins TRBV6-6 and TRBJ1-4; no clear D. Germline V gene lookup returns CDR1 MNHNY and CDR2 SVGAGI (reference sequence). The CDR3 extends over 11 amino acids. V was shortened by 6 bases and J by 7 bases, with 6 bases between the two germline ends. CDR3 residues: CASSYGEKLFF. The CDR3 nucleotides are TGTGCCAGCAGCTACGGTGAAAAACTGTTTTTT.

This clone appeared a few times. The genes are TRBV10-3 and TRBJ2-7; the D call may be TRBD1 or TRBD2 (5 bases each). In germline, CDR1 is ENHRY, CDR2 SYGVKD. CDR3 length: 16 amino acids. The V gene lost 0 bases and the J gene lost 0 bases, with 12 bases spanning the gap. For the CDR3, the DNA is TGTGCCATCAGTGAGTCGTATGGTGGGACCTCCTACGAGCAGTACTTC. Residues: CAISESYGGTSYEQYF.

This chain connects TRBV7-9 to TRBJ2-1, with 8 bases matching TRBD2. Germline CDR1 is SEHNR and CDR2 is FQNEAQ (reference sequence). This CDR3 region has 14 residues. Unmatched junction bases numbered 8, after V lost 5 bases and J lost 8 bases. The CDR3 loop reads CASSRTGLADEQFF. The CDR3 region has the DNA TGTGCCAGCAGCAGAACTGGACTAGCCGATGAGCAGTTCTTC.

The chain joins TRBV7-2 to TRBJ1-2; no clear D gene. The CDR3 is 12 amino acids. V was pared by 10 bases and J by 6 bases, with 15 bases between. The germline V gene encodes CDR1 SGHTA and CDR2 FQGNSA. The chain's CDR3 is CAIQFGKDGYTF. In DNA, the CDR3 is TGTGCCATTCAATTTGGGAAGGATGGCTACACCTTC.

The CDR3 DNA follows: TGCGCCAGCAGCCAAGCCCTTGCGACAGGGGGCTTGGACGAGCAGTACTTC. This encodes CASSQALATGGLDEQYF. The rearrangement joins TRBV4-3 to TRBJ2-7; 10 bases fit TRBD1. Trimming at V came to 1 base and at J to 5 bases, leaving 11 bases not matched to a gene. The CDR3 extends over 17 amino acids. In germline, CDR1 is LGHNA, CDR2 YSLEER.

The chain joins TRBV7-6 to TRBJ2-1; 9 bases map to TRBD1. There are 17 residues in the CDR3. CDR1 is SGHVS, CDR2 FNYEAQ, per germline. V lost 2 bases, J lost 3 bases, and 8 bases stayed unmatched. The CDR3 spells CASSLNFPGQGYNEQFF. In nucleotides, the CDR3 is TGTGCCAGCAGCTTAAATTTCCCGGGACAGGGCTACAATGAGCAGTTCTTC.

In DNA form, the CDR3 reads TGCGCCAGCAGCCCTACAATTGGACAGGTCAATGAGCAGTTCTTC. Amino acid sequence: CASSPTIGQVNEQFF. The chain employs TRBV5-1 and TRBJ2-1; TRBD1 aligns across 7 bases. The V gene's germline CDR1 is SGHRS and CDR2 YFSETQ. The CDR3 sequence is 15 residues long. V dropped 4 bases and J dropped 6; count of bases not matched to a gene: 10.

This chain links TRBV11-1 with TRBJ1-1; perhaps TRBD1 as D (6 bases). The germline V and J ends were trimmed by 6 bases and 0 bases, with 14 bases remaining between them. Looked up from germline, CDR1 is SGHAT and CDR2 is FQDESV (reference sequence). This CDR3 comprises 15 residues. CDR3 DNA: TGTGCCAGCAGTCCGGACAGTTCCATGAACACTGAAGCTTTCTTT. This codes for CASSPDSSMNTEAFF. The variable domain in full, completed from reference TRBV11-1 and TRBJ1-1, reads EAEVAQSPRYKITEKSQAVAFWCDPISGHATLYWYRQILGQGPELLVQFQDESVVDDSQLPKDRFSAERLKGVDSTLKIQPAELGDSAMYLCASSPDSSMNTEAFFGQGTRLTVV.

The chain couples TRBV5-1 to TRBJ1-2, with D uncertain. Germline CDR1 and CDR2: SGHRS and YFSETQ. V lost 0 bases and J lost 7, with 7 bases in between. The CDR3 spans 12 residues. The CDR3 loop is CASSLDQFGYTF. In DNA form, the CDR3 reads TGCGCCAGCAGCTTGGACCAGTTTGGCTACACCTTC. The variable domain in full, with the rest retrieved from reference TRBV5-1 and TRBJ1-2, is KAGVTQTPRYLIKTRGQQVTLSCSPISGHRSVSWYQQTPGQGLQFLFEYFSETQRNKGNFPGRFSGRQFSNSRSEMNVSTLELGDSALYLCASSLDQFGYTFGSGTRLTVV.

On this clone: The identical CDR3 is also encoded by other nucleotide sequences in the sample. The chain employs TRBV6-1 and TRBJ1-1; 8 bases fit TRBD1. The trim removed 3 bases at V and 4 bases at J, leaving 1 base unmatched. The germline gives CDR1 MNHNS, CDR2 SASEGT. The CDR3 has 13 residues. The CDR3 bases are TGTGCCAGCAGTGACAGGGGGCCCACTGAAGCTTTCTTT. This sequence encodes CASSDRGPTEAFF.

This clone is a singleton in its sample. Within the sample, other DNA sequences also encode this same CDR3. The rearrangement uses TRBV9 and TRBJ2-1, with D maybe TRBD2 (5 bases). The V end lost 0 bases, the J end lost 9 bases, and 10 bases lay between the germline ends. Per germline, CDR1 SGDLS and CDR2 YYNGEE. The CDR3 is 13 amino acids. This chain's CDR3 is CASSVGGETEQFF. The CDR3 nucleotides are TGTGCCAGCAGCGTAGGGGGAGAGACTGAGCAGTTCTTC.

This rearrangement joins TRBV2 to TRBJ2-3, with unresolved D. With 0 bases removed from V and 2 bases from J, the gap between germline ends came to 12 bases. CDR1 is SNHLY, CDR2 FYNNEI, per germline. The CDR3 contains 16 residues. The CDR3 DNA follows: TGTGCCAGCAGTGAAGCTAAGCTAACGCTCACAGATACGCAGTATTTT. This translates into CASSEAKLTLTDTQYF.

This clone was seen a single time. J is TRBJ1-1 and V is TRBV4-1; D is unclear. V was clipped by 0 bases and J by 1 base, with 9 bases between them. The CDR3 totals 15 residues. Germline V gives CDR1 MGHRA, CDR2 YSYEKL. CDR3 loop: CASSQETWGNTEAFF. The CDR3 DNA is TGCGCCAGCAGCCAAGAAACCTGGGGGAACACTGAAGCTTTCTTT.

V is TRBV30 and J is TRBJ1-1, with TRBD1 matching 9 bases. The CDR3 length is 14 residues. V lost 5 bases to trimming and J lost 6 bases; unmatched junction nucleotides: 10. Germline CDR1 GTSNPN, CDR2 SVGIG (reference sequence). CDR3 bases: TGTGCCTGGGGTGGACAGGGGATGCGGCCTGAAGCTTTCTTT. Its protein product is CAWGGQGMRPEAFF.

The V gene is TRBV25-1, the J gene TRBJ2-2, with no clear D. The germline V and J ends were trimmed by 7 bases and 0 bases, with 15 bases remaining between them. CDR3 length: 16 amino acids. Germline V gene data show CDR1 as MGHDK and CDR2 as SYGVNS. CDR3 sequence: CASMEPKLPNTGELFF. CDR3 coding DNA: TGTGCCAGCATGGAACCCAAGCTTCCGAACACCGGGGAGCTGTTTTTT.

This chain joins TRBV9 and TRBJ2-7, with 7 bases lining up with TRBD1. This CDR3 is 14 amino acids long. V was clipped by 0 bases and J by 5 bases; unmatched bases: 5. Germline V lookup: CDR1 SGDLS, CDR2 YYNGEE. CDR3 sequence: CASSVEGGVDEQYF. Here the CDR3 DNA reads TGTGCCAGCAGCGTAGAAGGGGGCGTCGACGAGCAGTACTTC.

The V and J genes are TRBV9 and TRBJ1-5; D unclear. This CDR3 is built from 15 residues. V shed 0 bases and J shed 8 bases, with 15 bases lying between them. In germline, CDR1 is SGDLS, CDR2 YYNGEE. This chain's CDR3 is CASSVEGNSYEPQHF. DNA for the CDR3: TGTGCCAGCAGCGTAGAGGGCAATTCTTATGAGCCCCAGCATTTT.

The chain uses TRBV6-1 and TRBJ2-1; D call uncertain. From germline, CDR1 is MNHNS and CDR2 SASEGT. The CDR3 extends over 15 amino acids. V was trimmed by 6 bases and J by 4 bases, leaving 16 bases between them. The CDR3 is CASSLLGARYNEQFF. CDR3 nucleotides: TGTGCCAGCAGCCTCCTCGGAGCCAGGTACAATGAGCAGTTCTTC.